What follows are 20 T cell receptor beta chains derived from one specimen sequenced in a study of CD8 T cells in Susac syndrome. RNA totalling about 0.5 to 1 ug underwent reverse transcription with random hexamers. TCRdb passed the immunoSEQ multiplex PCR reads through MiXCR, listing each CDR3 protein once. The table includes 250,000 to 300,000 distinct CDR3 sequences, approximately 89% detected once. The specimen was CD8+ T cells from PBMCs. Source of these receptors: a human donor with multiple sclerosis.

This rearrangement joins TRBV28 to TRBJ2-5, with D maybe TRBD2 (5 bases). The V and J ends lost 4 bases and 4 bases respectively, with 19 bases between them. This CDR3 contains 16 residues. Germline V gene lookup returns CDR1 MDHEN and CDR2 SYDVKM. The CDR3 DNA is TGTGCCAGCAGTTCATATCGGACGGGTGGAGGAGAGACCCAGTACTTC. It encodes CASSSYRTGGGETQYF.

V gene TRBV7-9 combines with J gene TRBJ2-7, with 10 bases lining up with TRBD1. This CDR3 region has 14 residues. V was pared by 5 bases and J by 6 bases, with 7 bases of the junction left unmatched. Germline V gene lookup returns CDR1 SEHNR and CDR2 FQNEAQ (reference sequence). CDR3 in amino acids: CASSPGTGEAEQYF. In nucleotides, the CDR3 is TGTGCCAGCAGCCCGGGGACAGGGGAGGCCGAGCAGTACTTC.

The gene calls are TRBV7-9 and TRBJ2-7; 12 bases are shared with TRBD2. Trimming removed 0 bases from V and 0 bases from J; junction bases left unmatched: 3. Germline-derived CDR1 and CDR2 are SEHNR and FQNEAQ (reference sequence). This CDR3 contains 17 residues. In DNA, the CDR3 is TGTGCCAGCAGCTTAGCGACTAGCGGGAGAAGCTCCTACGAGCAGTACTTC. This gives the protein CASSLATSGRSSYEQYF.

V usage is TRBV28 and J usage is TRBJ1-5; TRBD1 aligns across 7 bases. The length of the CDR3 is 18 residues. Germline V lookup: CDR1 MDHEN, CDR2 SYDVKM. J was trimmed by 0 bases and V by 2 bases; bases with no gene match: 10. CDR3 region: CASSLPRQGPHSNQPQHF. The CDR3 DNA reads as TGTGCCAGCAGTTTACCGAGACAGGGTCCCCATAGCAATCAGCCCCAGCATTTT.

V is TRBV29-1 and J is TRBJ2-5; the D call may be TRBD1 or TRBD2 (5 bases each). The CDR3 consists of 11 residues. The V end was cut by 8 bases, the J end by 4 bases, with 11 bases between. CDR1 is SQVTM and CDR2 is ANQGSEA in the germline V gene. The CDR3 spells CSTGPLETQYF. CDR3 sequence (DNA): TGCAGCACGGGACCTTTAGAGACCCAGTACTTC.

V gene TRBV11-1 combines with J gene TRBJ2-1; D gene uncertain. Germline CDR1 SGHAT, CDR2 FQDESV (reference sequence). The CDR3 length is 16 residues. Trimming took 1 base from V and 0 from J, leaving 10 bases between them. CDR3 DNA: TGTGCCAGCAGCTTAGGCAGATATAACTCCTACAATGAGCAGTTCTTC. It translates to CASSLGRYNSYNEQFF.

The chain joins TRBV28 to TRBJ2-2; 7 nucleotides match TRBD1. The J segment lost 8 bases and the V segment lost 9 bases, leaving 3 bases of the junction unmatched. Looked up from germline, CDR1 is MDHEN and CDR2 is SYDVKM. The CDR3 has 11 amino acids. The CDR3 DNA reads as TGTGCCAGTTCGGGACAGGGGGAGCTGTTTTTT. Protein sequence: CASSGQGELFF.

The chain links TRBV14 to TRBJ2-7; D ambiguous. This CDR3 contains 14 residues. Germline V CDR1 and CDR2: SGHDN, FVKESK. The V and J ends lost 3 bases and 3 bases respectively, with 12 bases between them. The CDR3: CASSHLRFYYEQYF. CDR3 DNA: TGTGCCAGCAGCCATCTCCGTTTTTACTACGAGCAGTACTTC.

The V call is TRBV30, the J call TRBJ2-3, with TRBD1 matching over 7 bases. V trimming: 0 bases; J trimming: 0 bases; junction bases outside the gene matches: 15. The CDR3 has 19 amino acids. Germline loops: CDR1 GTSNPN, CDR2 SVGIG (reference sequence). Here the CDR3 reads CAWSVRDSALRLSTDTQYF. CDR3 bases: TGTGCCTGGAGTGTACGGGACAGCGCGTTAAGACTTAGCACAGATACGCAGTATTTT. Together with reference TRBV30 and TRBJ2-3, the CDR3 gives the full variable domain: SQTIHQWPATLVQPVGSPLSLECTVEGTSNPNLYWYRQAAGRGLQLLFYSVGIGQISSEVPQNLSASRPQDRQFILSSKKLLLSDSGFYLCAWSVRDSALRLSTDTQYFGPGTRLTVL.

The CDR3 is CASTLGGGLNEQFF. The CDR3 DNA is TGTGCCAGCACCTTGGGGGGTGGATTGAATGAGCAGTTCTTC. The J gene is TRBJ2-1, the V gene TRBV25-1, with a weak D call TRBD2 (6 bases). V dropped 7 bases and J dropped 7 bases, with 17 bases sitting between them. Germline values: CDR1 MGHDK, CDR2 SYGVNS. This CDR3 has 14 amino acids. The variable domain in full, completed from reference TRBV25-1 and TRBJ2-1, reads EADIYQTPRYLVIGTGKKITLECSQTMGHDKMYWYQQDPGMELHLIHYSYGVNSTEKGDLSSESTVSRIRTEHFPLTLESARPSHTSQYLCASTLGGGLNEQFFGPGTRLTVL.

The chain combines TRBV20-1 with TRBJ2-7; 8 bases fit TRBD1. Losses at the gene ends were 0 bases for V and 1 base for J; bases not matched to a gene: 5. Germline CDR1 and CDR2: DFQATT and SNEGSKA (reference sequence). This CDR3 contains 15 residues. Written as DNA, the CDR3 is TGCAGTGCTAGAGAGGACAGGGTTGAGTCCTACGAGCAGTACTTC. This sequence encodes CSAREDRVESYEQYF.

The rearrangement uses TRBV28 and TRBJ2-5; D is perhaps TRBD1 (5 bases). This CDR3 contains 14 residues. The germline CDR1 and CDR2 sequences are MDHEN and SYDVKM. Trimming cost V 7 bases and J 1 base, with 13 bases left between them. In nucleotides, the CDR3 is TGTGCCAGCAAGACAAGGGGATCCCAAGAGACCCAGTACTTC. It codes for CASKTRGSQETQYF.

The chain carries TRBV6-2 or TRBV6-3 and TRBJ2-3; no firm D call. The V gene lost 5 bases and the J gene lost 0 bases, with 24 bases spanning the gap. The CDR3 totals 19 residues. CDR1 and CDR2 from the germline V gene are MNHEY and SVGEGT. CDR3 sequence reads: CASSTISLRTETSTDTQYF. The DNA of the CDR3 is TGTGCCAGCAGTACAATAAGCCTTAGGACGGAAACTAGCACAGATACGCAGTATTTT.

J is TRBJ2-5 and V is TRBV30; tentatively, D is TRBD1 or TRBD2 (6 bases each). V lost 2 bases, J lost 5 bases, and 18 bases lay in between. The CDR3 runs to 15 residues. Germline V gene lookup returns CDR1 GTSNPN and CDR2 SVGIG (reference sequence). For the CDR3, the DNA is TGTGCCTGGAGTCGCTTAGGGGGGCCTGGGGAGACCCAGTACTTC. This encodes CAWSRLGGPGETQYF.

The chain uses TRBV27 and TRBJ2-5; no firm D call. The V gene lost 7 bases and the J gene lost 2 bases, with 8 bases spanning the gap. Germline V gene sequence: CDR1 MNHEY, CDR2 SMNVEV (reference sequence). The CDR3 is made up of 12 amino acids. The chain's CDR3 is CASTDFQETQYF. For the CDR3, the DNA is TGTGCCAGCACAGACTTTCAAGAGACCCAGTACTTC.

The J gene is TRBJ2-7, the V gene TRBV6-2 or TRBV6-3, with D perhaps TRBD1 (5 bases). In germline, CDR1 is MNHEY, CDR2 SVGEGT. Trimming shortened V by 2 bases and J by 3 bases, and 17 bases separated the two germline ends. There are 16 residues in the CDR3. The CDR3 DNA reads as TGTGCCAGCAGTTACCCCACAGGCCAGGAAGGCTACGAGCAGTACTTC. Protein: CASSYPTGQEGYEQYF.

The chain combines TRBV29-1 with TRBJ2-7; 7 bases fit TRBD2. The V gene end was trimmed by 4 bases and the J gene end by 4 bases; junction bases not matched to a gene: 7. The germline gives CDR1 SQVTM, CDR2 ANQGSEA. CDR3 length equals 13 residues. The CDR3 is CSVGGSSLYEQYF. CDR3 DNA sequence: TGCAGCGTTGGCGGGAGCAGTCTGTACGAGCAGTACTTC.

V is TRBV12-3 or TRBV12-4 and J is TRBJ2-6, with D maybe TRBD2 (5 bases). CDR3 length: 16 amino acids. Trimming pared 1 base from V and 6 bases from J, leaving 13 bases between. The CDR3 sequence: CASSLEVPREANVLTF. As DNA, the CDR3 is TGTGCCAGCAGTTTAGAGGTCCCACGGGAGGCCAACGTCCTGACTTTC.

V and J are TRBV29-1 and TRBJ1-2, with 10 bases lining up with TRBD1. CDR1 and CDR2 from the germline V gene are SQVTM and ANQGSEA. The CDR3 contains 15 residues. With 3 bases clipped from V and 3 bases from J, the junction kept 7 bases outside the gene matches. CDR3 DNA sequence: TGCAGCGTTGAGCGCAGGACAGGGGGGTACTATGGCTACACCTTC. Translating gives CSVERRTGGYYGYTF.

This chain links TRBV6-2 or TRBV6-3 with TRBJ2-5; 7 nucleotides align to TRBD1. The V segment lost 0 bases and the J segment 2 bases; nucleotides outside the gene matches: 15. There are 19 residues in the CDR3. The V gene's germline CDR1 is MNHEY and CDR2 SVGEGT. In nucleotides, the CDR3 is TGTGCCAGCAGTTACTCGCATCTCCTGTCCGGGACAGTACAAGAGACCCAGTACTTC. It specifies CASSYSHLLSGTVQETQYF.